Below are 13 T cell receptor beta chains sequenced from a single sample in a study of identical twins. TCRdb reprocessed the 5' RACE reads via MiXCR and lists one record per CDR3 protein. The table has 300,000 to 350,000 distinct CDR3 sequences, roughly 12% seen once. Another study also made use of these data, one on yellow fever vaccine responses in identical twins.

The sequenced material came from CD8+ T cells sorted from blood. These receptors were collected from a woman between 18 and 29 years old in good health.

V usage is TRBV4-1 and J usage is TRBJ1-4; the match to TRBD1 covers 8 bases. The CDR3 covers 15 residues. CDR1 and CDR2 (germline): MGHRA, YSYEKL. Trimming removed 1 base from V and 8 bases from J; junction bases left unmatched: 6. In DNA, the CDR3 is TGCGCCAGCAGCCAAGCGGACAGGGTCGAGGAAAAACTGTTTTTT. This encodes CASSQADRVEEKLFF.

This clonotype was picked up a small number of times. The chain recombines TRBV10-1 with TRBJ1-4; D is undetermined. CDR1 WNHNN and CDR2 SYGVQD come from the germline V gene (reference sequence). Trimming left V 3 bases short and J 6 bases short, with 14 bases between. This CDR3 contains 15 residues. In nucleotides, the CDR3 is TGCGCCAGCAGTGAAGCAAGGGAACGGGATGAAAAACTGTTTTTT. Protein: CASSEARERDEKLFF.

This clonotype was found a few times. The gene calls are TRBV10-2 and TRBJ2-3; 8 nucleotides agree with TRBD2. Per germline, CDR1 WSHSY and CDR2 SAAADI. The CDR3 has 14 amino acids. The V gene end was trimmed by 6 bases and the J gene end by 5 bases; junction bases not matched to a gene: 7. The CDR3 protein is CASSQAGAGDTQYF. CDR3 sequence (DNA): TGCGCCAGCAGCCAAGCGGGAGCGGGAGATACGCAGTATTTT.

CDR3 DNA: TGTGCCAGCAGCTTAGCCGAGGGCGGTGACCACGAGCAGTACTTC. Its protein product is CASSLAEGGDHEQYF. The rearrangement links TRBV7-9 to TRBJ2-7; D perhaps matches TRBD2 (5 bases). Germline CDR1 SEHNR, CDR2 FQNEAQ (reference sequence). The ends were cut back, 0 bases at V and 5 bases at J, with 14 bases in the middle. The length of the CDR3 is 15 residues.

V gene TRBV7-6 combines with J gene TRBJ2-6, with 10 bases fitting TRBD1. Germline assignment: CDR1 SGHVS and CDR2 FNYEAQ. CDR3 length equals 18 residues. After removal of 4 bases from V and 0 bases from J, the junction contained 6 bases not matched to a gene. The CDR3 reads CASSSFGTGASGANVLTF. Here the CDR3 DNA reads TGTGCCAGCAGCTCGTTTGGGACAGGGGCCTCTGGGGCCAACGTCCTGACTTTC.

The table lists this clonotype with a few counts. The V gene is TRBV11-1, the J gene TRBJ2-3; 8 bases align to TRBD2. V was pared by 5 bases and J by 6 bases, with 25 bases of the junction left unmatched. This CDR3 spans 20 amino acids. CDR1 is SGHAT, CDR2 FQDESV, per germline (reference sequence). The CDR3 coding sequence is TGTGCCAGCAGCCCCCCTATAGGGACAACCGGGACTAGGGGAGTGGATACGCAGTATTTT. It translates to CASSPPIGTTGTRGVDTQYF.

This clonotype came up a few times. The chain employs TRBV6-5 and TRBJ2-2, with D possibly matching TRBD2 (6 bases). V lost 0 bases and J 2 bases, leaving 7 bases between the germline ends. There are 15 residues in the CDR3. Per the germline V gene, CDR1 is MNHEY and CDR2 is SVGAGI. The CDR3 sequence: CASSYSGGNTGELFF. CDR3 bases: TGTGCCAGCAGTTACTCCGGGGGAAACACCGGGGAGCTGTTTTTT.

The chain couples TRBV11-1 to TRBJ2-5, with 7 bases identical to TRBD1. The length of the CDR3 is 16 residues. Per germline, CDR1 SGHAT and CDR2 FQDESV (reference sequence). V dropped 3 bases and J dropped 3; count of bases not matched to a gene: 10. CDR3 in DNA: TGTGCCAGCAGCTTCCCTGCTGACAGGGCCGAAGAGACCCAGTACTTC. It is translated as CASSFPADRAEETQYF.

The CDR3: CASSLAIVGEQFF. Here the CDR3 DNA reads TGTGCCAGCAGCTTGGCCATAGTAGGTGAGCAGTTCTTC. V gene TRBV5-8 combines with J gene TRBJ2-1; no clear D gene. The CDR3 covers 13 residues. Germline CDR1 SGHTS, CDR2 YDEGEE. V lost 0 bases, J lost 9 bases, and 10 bases lay in between.

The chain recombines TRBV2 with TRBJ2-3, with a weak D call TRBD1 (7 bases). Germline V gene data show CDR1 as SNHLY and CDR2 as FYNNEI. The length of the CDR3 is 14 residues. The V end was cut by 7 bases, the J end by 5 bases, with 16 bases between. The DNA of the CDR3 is TGTGCCAGCATTCCCAGGGGGGCCAAAGATACGCAGTATTTT. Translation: CASIPRGAKDTQYF.

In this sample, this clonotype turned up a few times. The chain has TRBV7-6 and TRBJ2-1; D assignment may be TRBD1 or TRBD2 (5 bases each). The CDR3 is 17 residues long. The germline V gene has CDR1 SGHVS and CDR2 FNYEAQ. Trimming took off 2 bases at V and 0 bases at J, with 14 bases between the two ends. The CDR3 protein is CASSLRQGGSSYNEQFF. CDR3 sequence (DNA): TGTGCCAGCAGCTTAAGGCAGGGTGGGAGCTCCTACAATGAGCAGTTCTTC.

CDR3 sequence (DNA): TGCGCCAGCAGCTTGATGGAAGAGACCCAGTACTTC. Encoded protein: CASSLMEETQYF. The rearrangement uses TRBV5-1 and TRBJ2-5, with D unresolved. In germline, CDR1 is SGHRS, CDR2 YFSETQ. There are 12 residues in the CDR3. V was pared by 1 base and J by 3 bases, with 4 bases between.

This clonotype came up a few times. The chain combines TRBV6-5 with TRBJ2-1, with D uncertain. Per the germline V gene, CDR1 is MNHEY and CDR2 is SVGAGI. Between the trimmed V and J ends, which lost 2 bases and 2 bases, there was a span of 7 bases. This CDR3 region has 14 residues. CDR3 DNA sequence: TGTGCCAGCAGTTACAACCAGGCCTACAATGAGCAGTTCTTC. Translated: CASSYNQAYNEQFF.